Following are 21 T cell receptor beta chains from one sample sequenced in a study of blood T cell repertoires in COVID-19. TCRdb's copy holds only in-frame clones and misses some; the assay was immunoSEQ multiplex PCR. The sample has some 100,000 clones; 85% to 90% are singletons. The sequencing sample was made of peripheral blood. Every receptor here comes from a woman between 65 and 79 years old with acute or convalescent COVID-19.

The chain employs TRBV7-4 and TRBJ2-7; 9 bases fit TRBD1. Losses at the gene ends were 1 base for V and 4 bases for J; bases not matched to a gene: 2. Germline CDR1 reads SGHVT; CDR2 reads SQSDAQ. The CDR3 is 14 residues long. CDR3 protein: CASSLDRGLYEQYF. CDR3 sequence (DNA): TGTGCCAGCAGCTTAGACAGGGGGCTGTACGAGCAGTACTTC.

The chain combines TRBV24-1 with TRBJ2-2, with D possibly matching TRBD1 (6 bases). The V gene lost 7 bases and the J gene lost 1 base, with 9 bases spanning the gap. There are 14 residues in the CDR3. In germline, CDR1 is KGHDR, CDR2 SFDVKD. CDR3 sequence reads: CATSRGVNTGELFF. DNA of the CDR3: TGTGCCACCAGCAGGGGCGTGAACACCGGGGAGCTGTTTTTT.

The rearrangement uses TRBV7-9 and TRBJ2-7; tentatively, D is TRBD1 (6 bases). Trimming stripped 6 bases from V and 3 bases from J, with 18 bases between. Germline V gives CDR1 SEHNR, CDR2 FQNEAQ (reference sequence). The CDR3 is 15 amino acids. The CDR3 is CASSPPLGANYEQYF. The CDR3 DNA reads as TGTGCCAGCAGTCCCCCGCTGGGGGCTAACTACGAGCAGTACTTC.

The chain has TRBV5-1 and TRBJ1-6; perhaps TRBD1 as D (5 bases). The germline V gene has CDR1 SGHRS and CDR2 YFSETQ. The CDR3 extends over 15 amino acids. V lost 0 bases to trimming and J lost 13 bases, with 17 bases between them. The CDR3 DNA reads as TGCGCCAGCAGCTTGGGAATGACAGCCGTATCGCCCCTCCACTTT. The encoded protein is CASSLGMTAVSPLHF.

The gene calls are TRBV5-1 and TRBJ2-1, with D possibly matching TRBD1 (6 bases). Germline CDR1 reads SGHRS; CDR2 reads YFSETQ. V was pared by 4 bases and J by 4 bases, with 15 bases between. The CDR3 consists of 15 residues. CDR3 region: CASSPRDTSYNEQFF. For the CDR3, the DNA is TGCGCCAGCAGCCCAAGGGACACCTCATACAATGAGCAGTTCTTC.

The rearrangement links TRBV7-8 to TRBJ1-3; the D is unclear. The germline gives CDR1 SGHVS, CDR2 FQNEAQ. Trimming pared 3 bases from V and 8 bases from J, leaving 11 bases between. The length of the CDR3 is 13 residues. The CDR3 is CASSFGHMDTIYF. CDR3 coding DNA: TGTGCCAGCAGCTTTGGGCATATGGACACCATATATTTT.

The chain is built from TRBV12-3 or TRBV12-4 and TRBJ1-1, with unresolved D. Trimming pared 7 bases from V and 1 base from J, leaving 10 bases between. CDR3 length: 13 amino acids. This chain's CDR3 is CASIWEQNTEAFF. The CDR3 DNA follows: TGTGCCAGCATCTGGGAGCAGAACACTGAAGCTTTCTTT.

This chain connects TRBV28 to TRBJ2-7; D perhaps matches TRBD2 (5 bases). This CDR3 spans 14 amino acids. Germline V gives CDR1 MDHEN, CDR2 SYDVKM. V lost 3 bases and J lost 3, with 12 bases in between. CDR3 DNA sequence: TGTGCCAGCAGTTTCGGGGTTGGTATCTACGAGCAGTACTTC. This codes for CASSFGVGIYEQYF.

The rearrangement uses TRBV24-1 and TRBJ1-2; 8 bases fit TRBD1. The CDR3 length is 12 residues. V gave up 9 bases and J gave up 4 bases; unmatched junction bases: 3. Germline values: CDR1 KGHDR, CDR2 SFDVKD. This CDR3 is CATADRAYGYTF. For the CDR3, the DNA is TGTGCCACCGCGGACAGGGCCTATGGCTACACCTTC.

V usage is TRBV9 and J usage is TRBJ2-1, with D hard to call. Germline CDR1 is SGDLS and CDR2 is YYNGEE. V lost 0 bases to trimming and J lost 0 bases, with 10 bases between them. The CDR3 is 16 amino acids. The CDR3 reads CASSVEPLSSYNEQFF. CDR3 nucleotide sequence: TGTGCCAGCAGCGTAGAGCCCTTGAGCTCCTACAATGAGCAGTTCTTC.

This clone has a single count. The CDR3 DNA reads TGTGCCACCAGTGATCATCAGGGGAACCAAGAGACCCAGTACTTC. This gives the protein CATSDHQGNQETQYF. The gene calls are TRBV24-1 and TRBJ2-5; D is perhaps TRBD1 (6 bases). This CDR3 has 15 amino acids. V shed 3 bases and J shed 0 bases, with 10 bases lying between them. CDR1 is KGHDR, CDR2 SFDVKD, per germline.

The V gene is TRBV19, the J gene TRBJ1-5; perhaps TRBD1 as D (6 bases). Per the germline V gene, CDR1 is LNHDA and CDR2 is SQIVND (reference sequence). Deletions cut 6 bases from V and 2 bases from J, with 26 bases between. The CDR3 contains 19 residues. This chain's CDR3 is CASSLDAPTGTSGNQPQHF. CDR3 nucleotides: TGTGCCAGTAGCCTCGATGCCCCCACAGGGACCTCCGGCAATCAGCCCCAGCATTTT.

The chain recombines TRBV5-1 with TRBJ1-1; D not resolved. Looked up from germline, CDR1 is SGHRS and CDR2 is YFSETQ. CDR3 length: 13 residues. The V end was cut by 0 bases, the J end by 0 bases, with 3 bases between. CDR3 DNA sequence: TGCGCCAGCAGCTTGGCTGTGAACACTGAAGCTTTCTTT. Protein: CASSLAVNTEAFF. Filled out from reference TRBV5-1 and TRBJ1-1, the complete variable domain reads KAGVTQTPRYLIKTRGQQVTLSCSPISGHRSVSWYQQTPGQGLQFLFEYFSETQRNKGNFPGRFSGRQFSNSRSEMNVSTLELGDSALYLCASSLAVNTEAFFGQGTRLTVV.

This clone was observed a single time. The chain recombines TRBV7-8 with TRBJ1-3; D is unclear. The V end lost 2 bases, the J end lost 0 bases, and 5 bases lay between the germline ends. The germline V gene has CDR1 SGHVS and CDR2 FQNEAQ. The CDR3 extends over 14 amino acids. The chain's CDR3 is CASSLTDSGNTIYF. The CDR3, as DNA: TGTGCCAGCAGCTTAACAGACTCTGGAAACACCATATATTTT.

The chain couples TRBV2 to TRBJ1-5; 8 positions agree with TRBD1. The J segment lost 2 bases and the V segment lost 8 bases, leaving 2 bases of the junction unmatched. The CDR3 spans 13 residues. Germline values: CDR1 SNHLY, CDR2 FYNNEI. The CDR3 loop reads CASGQGGNQPQHF. The CDR3 DNA reads TGTGCCAGCGGACAGGGCGGCAATCAGCCCCAGCATTTT.

This clone was seen once. The rearrangement uses TRBV10-1 and TRBJ2-3, with 9 positions matching TRBD2. The CDR3 spans 17 residues. Germline V gene sequence: CDR1 WNHNN, CDR2 SYGVQD (reference sequence). Trimming took 4 bases from V and 3 from J; bases not matched to a gene: 11. The CDR3 sequence is CASSVGASGIYTDTQYF. CDR3 DNA: TGCGCCAGCAGTGTCGGGGCTAGCGGGATCTATACAGATACGCAGTATTTT.

The rearrangement uses TRBV2 and TRBJ2-5, with 9 nucleotides matching TRBD1. The CDR3 spans 15 residues. In germline, CDR1 is SNHLY, CDR2 FYNNEI. Trimming took 5 bases from V and 3 from J; bases not matched to a gene: 7. CDR3 DNA: TGTGCCAGCAGTCAAAGAGGACAGGGGAAAGAGACCCAGTACTTC. It specifies CASSQRGQGKETQYF.

The V gene is TRBV4-2, the J gene TRBJ2-3; 8 nucleotides agree with TRBD2. With V trimmed by 1 base and J by 0 bases, 6 bases remained unmatched. This CDR3 has 17 amino acids. Germline lookup yields CDR1 LGHNA and CDR2 YNFKEQ. The DNA for the CDR3 is TGTGCCAGCAGCCAAGTTGCCCAGCGGGGGAGCACAGATACGCAGTATTTT. Its protein product is CASSQVAQRGSTDTQYF.

V gene TRBV27 combines with J gene TRBJ1-1, with D tentatively TRBD1 (5 bases). Trimming pared 7 bases from V and 4 bases from J, leaving 16 bases between. Per germline, CDR1 MNHEY and CDR2 SMNVEV (reference sequence). This CDR3 contains 14 residues. CDR3 loop: CASIGTESATEAFF. CDR3 DNA sequence: TGTGCCAGCATCGGGACTGAGTCGGCCACTGAAGCTTTCTTT.

The rearrangement links TRBV30 to TRBJ2-5; 12 nucleotides agree with TRBD1. The germline gives CDR1 GTSNPN, CDR2 SVGIG (reference sequence). V shed 5 bases, J shed 5 bases, and the junction held 12 bases outside the gene matches. This CDR3 spans 16 amino acids. CDR3 protein: CAWAEPGQGALETQYF. CDR3 nucleotide sequence: TGTGCCTGGGCAGAGCCGGGACAGGGGGCTTTGGAGACCCAGTACTTC.

The rearrangement joins TRBV2 to TRBJ1-4; D gene ambiguous. The ends were cut back, 4 bases at V and 3 bases at J, with 6 bases in the middle. This CDR3 is built from 13 residues. Germline CDR1 and CDR2: SNHLY and FYNNEI. The CDR3 region has the DNA TGTGCCAGCAGTGGGAGGGCTAATGAAAAACTGTTTTTT. It yields the protein CASSGRANEKLFF.